This record looks at one T cell receptor beta chain sequence and its context. Its antigen is not known. The entry originates in a study of CD8 T cells in ankylosing spondylitis. General observations from the study: A TCR beta motif made of eight highly homologous variants seemed typical of ankylosing spondylitis blood.

TCRdb called the 5' RACE reads again in MiXCR, with one record for every CDR3 protein. The table has under 950,000 distinct CDR3 sequences, under 20% seen once. V gave up 5 bases and J gave up 0 bases, with 11 bases separating them. This CDR3 contains 15 residues. In germline, CDR1 is MNHNS, CDR2 SASEGT. This TCR was recovered from a male donor with ankylosing spondylitis. Sequences were obtained from blood, either unsorted or a sorted T cell fraction (not recorded which). The chain carries TRBV6-1 and TRBJ1-5; D ambiguous. This CDR3 is CASSRPRDSNQPQHF. CDR3 DNA sequence: TGTGCCAGCAGTCGACCCCGAGATAGCAATCAGCCCCAGCATTTT.